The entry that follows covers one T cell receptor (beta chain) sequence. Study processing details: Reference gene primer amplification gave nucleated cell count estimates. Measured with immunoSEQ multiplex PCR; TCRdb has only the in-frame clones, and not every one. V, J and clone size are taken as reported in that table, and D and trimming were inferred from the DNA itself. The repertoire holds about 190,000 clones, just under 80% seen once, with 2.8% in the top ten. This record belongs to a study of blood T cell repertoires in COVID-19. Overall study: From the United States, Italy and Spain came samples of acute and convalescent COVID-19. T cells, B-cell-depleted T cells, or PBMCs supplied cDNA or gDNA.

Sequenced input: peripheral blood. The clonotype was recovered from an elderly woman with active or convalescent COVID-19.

This chain's CDR3 is CASSDESTFF. CDR3 coding DNA: TGTGCCAGCAGTGATGAGAGTACTTTCTTT. This sequence joins TRBV6-1 and TRBJ1-1; D uncertain. V dropped 3 bases and J dropped 12 bases, with 8 bases sitting between them. The length of the CDR3 is 10 residues. Per the germline V gene, CDR1 is MNHNS and CDR2 is SASEGT.